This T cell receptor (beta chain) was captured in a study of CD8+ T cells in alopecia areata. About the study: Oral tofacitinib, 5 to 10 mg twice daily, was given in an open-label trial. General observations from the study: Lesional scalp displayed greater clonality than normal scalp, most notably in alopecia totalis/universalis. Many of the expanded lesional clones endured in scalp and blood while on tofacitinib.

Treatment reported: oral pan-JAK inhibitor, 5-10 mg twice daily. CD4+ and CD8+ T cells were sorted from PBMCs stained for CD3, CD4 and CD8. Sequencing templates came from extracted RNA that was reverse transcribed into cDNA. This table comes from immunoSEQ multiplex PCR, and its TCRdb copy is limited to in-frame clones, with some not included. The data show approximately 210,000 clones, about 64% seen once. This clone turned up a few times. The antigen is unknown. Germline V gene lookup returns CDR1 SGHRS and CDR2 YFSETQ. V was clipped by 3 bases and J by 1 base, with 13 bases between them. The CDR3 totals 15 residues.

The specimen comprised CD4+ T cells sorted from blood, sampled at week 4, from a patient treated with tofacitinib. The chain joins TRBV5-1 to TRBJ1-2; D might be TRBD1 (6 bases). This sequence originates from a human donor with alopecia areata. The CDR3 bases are TGCGCCAGCAGCTCTACAGGGTCCAATAACTATGGCTACACCTTC. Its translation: CASSSTGSNNYGYTF.